Listed here are 32 T cell receptor beta chains from one sample, sequenced in a study of CD4+ T cells in melanoma. This table comes from immunoSEQ multiplex PCR, and its TCRdb copy is limited to in-frame clones, with some not included. The sample consists of about 13,000 clones, about three quarters of them appearing once. The sequencing sample was made of cells from a culture (not recorded whether cultured in vitro). All receptors derive from a human donor with melanoma.

The chain links TRBV5-1 to TRBJ2-2; D could derive from TRBD1 or TRBD2 (6 bases each). Germline-derived CDR1 and CDR2 are SGHRS and YFSETQ. The CDR3 totals 16 residues. V lost 1 base to trimming and J lost 0 bases, with 10 bases between them. The CDR3 loop reads CASSLIRGPNTGELFF. The CDR3, as DNA: TGCGCCAGCAGCTTGATCCGGGGGCCGAACACCGGGGAGCTGTTTTTT.

The V and J genes are TRBV2 and TRBJ2-7; D may be TRBD1 or TRBD2 (5 bases each). V was trimmed by 8 bases and J by 4 bases, leaving 12 bases between them. The CDR3 spans 12 residues. Germline V CDR1 and CDR2: SNHLY, FYNNEI. DNA for the CDR3: TGTGCCAGCGAGGGGTTAGGATACGAGCAGTACTTC. Amino acids: CASEGLGYEQYF.

The gene calls are TRBV10-1 and TRBJ2-5; 8 bases fit TRBD2. The CDR3 is 16 residues long. The ends lost 4 bases at V and 2 bases at J; junction bases unmatched: 9. Germline V gives CDR1 WNHNN, CDR2 SYGVQD (reference sequence). In DNA form, the CDR3 reads TGCGCCAGCAGTGCAGGTCTAGCGGGCGGACAAGAGACCCAGTACTTC. It yields the protein CASSAGLAGGQETQYF.

The chain combines TRBV6-4 with TRBJ2-3; 9 nucleotides align to TRBD1. Germline CDR1 reads MRHNA; CDR2 reads SNTAGT. The ends lost 2 bases at V and 4 bases at J; junction bases unmatched: 4. The length of the CDR3 is 15 residues. The CDR3 is CASSDTGTGSDTQYF. CDR3 coding DNA: TGTGCCAGCAGTGACACGGGGACAGGGTCAGATACGCAGTATTTT.

This chain connects TRBV30 to TRBJ2-7; 9 nucleotides line up with TRBD1. The CDR3 spans 13 residues. Germline CDR1 is GTSNPN and CDR2 is SVGIG (reference sequence). With V trimmed by 3 bases and J by 2 bases, 2 bases remained unmatched. The CDR3 region has the DNA TGTGCCTGGAGCCGACAGGGGGCCTACGAGCAGTACTTC. Translating it yields CAWSRQGAYEQYF.

The J gene is TRBJ1-1, the V gene TRBV18; a weak D match, TRBD1 (5 bases). Germline CDR1 and CDR2: KGHSH and LQKENI. Trimming took 3 bases from V and 0 from J, leaving 11 bases between them. The CDR3 length is 15 residues. Here the CDR3 DNA reads TGTGCCAGCTCACCCTCAGGGTTTGTGAACACTGAAGCTTTCTTT. Its translation: CASSPSGFVNTEAFF. Filled out from reference TRBV18 and TRBJ1-1, the complete variable domain reads NAGVMQNPRHLVRRRGQEARLRCSPMKGHSHVYWYRQLPEEGLKFMVYLQKENIIDESGMPKERFSAEFPKEGPSILRIQQVVRGDSAAYFCASSPSGFVNTEAFFGQGTRLTVV.

In its sample, this clone was seen a few times. V gene TRBV10-3 combines with J gene TRBJ1-2; 9 nucleotides line up with TRBD1. The CDR3 contains 14 residues. Germline V gives CDR1 ENHRY, CDR2 SYGVKD. V lost 4 bases and J lost 2; bases outside the gene matches: 2. The CDR3 DNA reads as TGTGCCATCAGTGGGGGGACAGGGAACTATGGCTACACCTTC. It translates to CAISGGTGNYGYTF.

V is TRBV6-1 and J is TRBJ2-5; D uncertain. The CDR3 is 14 amino acids. Germline loops: CDR1 MNHNS, CDR2 SASEGT. The germline V and J ends were trimmed by 3 bases and 3 bases, with 11 bases remaining between them. In DNA form, the CDR3 reads TGTGCCAGCAGTGAGATGGGCCCTGAAGAGACCCAGTACTTC. It yields the protein CASSEMGPEETQYF.

The chain combines TRBV6-4 with TRBJ1-5; D ambiguous. CDR3 size: 13 residues. The germline V gene encodes CDR1 MRHNA and CDR2 SNTAGT. The V gene lost 6 bases and the J gene lost 5 bases, with 11 bases spanning the gap. Written as DNA, the CDR3 is TGTGCCAGCAGCCCCCGAAACGATCAGCCCCAGCATTTT. This encodes CASSPRNDQPQHF.

The chain carries TRBV9 and TRBJ2-3; possibly TRBD2 for D (6 bases). The V end was cut by 3 bases, the J end by 6 bases, with 14 bases between. The CDR3 is made up of 14 amino acids. Germline V CDR1 and CDR2: SGDLS, YYNGEE. CDR3 DNA: TGTGCCAGCAGCGCCCCTGGGAGGTCTGATACGCAGTATTTT. It codes for CASSAPGRSDTQYF.

The chain employs TRBV14 and TRBJ1-2; D is uncertain. The CDR3 contains 13 residues. Germline CDR1 SGHDN, CDR2 FVKESK. V was pared by 2 bases and J by 2 bases, with 6 bases between. CDR3 coding DNA: TGTGCCAGCAGCCAACAGAAAAACTATGGCTACACCTTC. It translates to CASSQQKNYGYTF.

This chain connects TRBV7-2 to TRBJ1-2; D is uncertain. Germline loops: CDR1 SGHTA, CDR2 FQGNSA. The CDR3 extends over 15 amino acids. Trimming shortened V by 3 bases and J by 8 bases, and 19 bases separated the two germline ends. The CDR3 DNA is TGTGCCAGCAGCTTGGAATTAACCGGGCCGCGAGGCTACACCTTC. It codes for CASSLELTGPRGYTF. Complete variable domain (other parts from reference TRBV7-2 and TRBJ1-2): GAGVSQSPSNKVTEKGKDVELRCDPISGHTALYWYRQSLGQGLEFLIYFQGNSAPDKSGLPSDRFSAERTGGSVSTLTIQRTQQEDSAVYLCASSLELTGPRGYTFGSGTRLTVV.

This clone was counted a few times. CDR3 DNA sequence: TGTGCCAGCTCAGAGGGGGGCTCGGGGGCCAACGTCCTGACTTTC. It translates to CASSEGGSGANVLTF. The chain combines TRBV18 with TRBJ2-6; D is perhaps TRBD1 or TRBD2 (6 bases each). The CDR3 has 15 residues. Deletions cut 5 bases from V and 4 bases from J, with 12 bases between. Germline CDR1 and CDR2: KGHSH and LQKENI.

DNA of the CDR3: TGTGCCAGCAGCTTAACGGGCGGGACTACCTACAATGAGCAGTTCTTC. The encoded protein is CASSLTGGTTYNEQFF. The chain has TRBV7-3 and TRBJ2-1, with TRBD2 identical over 7 bases. The CDR3 is made up of 16 amino acids. Germline trimming cut 0 bases from V and 2 bases from J; bases unmatched to any gene: 4. Germline V gene data show CDR1 as SGHTA and CDR2 as FQGTGA.

V and J are TRBV2 and TRBJ2-7; D possibly uses TRBD1 or TRBD2 (5 bases each). Trimming took 4 bases from V and 2 from J, leaving 15 bases between them. The V gene's germline CDR1 is SNHLY and CDR2 FYNNEI. The CDR3 consists of 15 residues. The CDR3 coding sequence is TGTGCCAGCAGTGGTATTTGGGACGGCACCTACGAGCAGTACTTC. It is translated as CASSGIWDGTYEQYF.

This rearrangement joins TRBV7-9 to TRBJ1-1; D is uncertain. The CDR3 runs to 14 residues. Trimming cost V 0 bases and J 3 bases, with 8 bases left between them. Germline CDR1 reads SEHNR; CDR2 reads FQNEAQ (reference sequence). This chain's CDR3 is CASSLAGRYTEAFF. CDR3 bases: TGTGCCAGCAGCTTAGCCGGCCGGTACACTGAAGCTTTCTTT.

This clone was detected only a few times. V usage is TRBV2 and J usage is TRBJ2-1, with 8 positions matching TRBD2. After removal of 4 bases from V and 9 bases from J, the junction contained 14 bases not matched to a gene. Germline CDR1 is SNHLY and CDR2 is FYNNEI. The CDR3 totals 16 residues. CDR3 loop: CASSGNGGAGRIEQFF. The CDR3 DNA follows: TGTGCCAGCAGTGGGAACGGGGGGGCAGGTCGTATTGAGCAGTTCTTC.

This clone has a handful of counts. The chain employs TRBV2 and TRBJ1-1; D gene uncertain. The germline V and J ends were trimmed by 5 bases and 2 bases, with 9 bases remaining between them. The CDR3 consists of 13 residues. Germline-derived CDR1 and CDR2 are SNHLY and FYNNEI. The CDR3 DNA is TGTGCCAGCAGTATGGACGGCAACACTGAAGCTTTCTTT. The encoded protein is CASSMDGNTEAFF.

This chain connects TRBV5-1 to TRBJ2-2; D uncertain. V was trimmed by 0 bases and J by 6 bases, leaving 6 bases between them. Germline values: CDR1 SGHRS, CDR2 YFSETQ. The CDR3 runs 13 residues. The CDR3, as DNA: TGCGCCAGCAGCTTGGAGGGTCCCGGGGAGCTGTTTTTT. Amino acid sequence: CASSLEGPGELFF.

The chain uses TRBV11-2 and TRBJ2-1, with a weak D call TRBD2 (6 bases). The CDR3 runs 15 residues. Germline lookup yields CDR1 SGHAT and CDR2 FQNNGV. V was trimmed by 1 base and J by 8 bases, leaving 15 bases between them. In DNA, the CDR3 is TGTGCCAGCAGCTTAGGGCAGGGAGGTTTCTATGAGCAGTTCTTC. This encodes CASSLGQGGFYEQFF.

This clone showed up just a few times. J is TRBJ2-7 and V is TRBV2; D remains unclear. The ends were cut back, 8 bases at V and 2 bases at J, with 13 bases in the middle. CDR3 length equals 13 residues. Germline CDR1 is SNHLY and CDR2 is FYNNEI. CDR3 amino acids: CASVTPLTYEQYF. CDR3 sequence (DNA): TGTGCCAGCGTCACCCCGCTGACCTACGAGCAGTACTTC.

This CDR3 is CASSQRGQGRYGEQFF. In nucleotides, the CDR3 is TGTGCCAGCTCACAACGGGGACAGGGCCGATACGGGGAGCAGTTCTTC. The chain couples TRBV18 to TRBJ2-1, with 9 bases matching TRBD1. J gave up 10 bases and V 4 bases, and 14 bases lay outside the gene matches. Germline V gene sequence: CDR1 KGHSH, CDR2 LQKENI. The CDR3 consists of 16 residues.

Details on this clone: The junction departs from the called germline gene at one end, perhaps through a read error. This chain uses TRBV7-6 with TRBJ2-7, with 9 bases aligning to TRBD2. Germline lookup yields CDR1 SGHVS and CDR2 FNYEAQ. CDR3 length equals 14 residues. The CDR3 coding sequence is TGTGCCAGCAGCCCCTACCGTACCGGGACTAGCTTCCACTTC. Its protein product is CASSPYRTGTSFHF. The variable domain in full, with the rest retrieved from reference TRBV7-6 and TRBJ2-7, is GAGVSQSPRYKVTKRGQDVALRCDPISGHVSLYWYRQALGQGPEFLTYFNYEAQQDKSGLPNDRFSAERPEGSISTLTIQRTEQRDSAMYRCASSPYRTGTSFHFGPGTRLTVT.

This clone was counted once. This sequence joins TRBV7-9 and TRBJ2-3; 15 bases are shared with TRBD2. J lost 6 bases, V lost 4 bases, and 5 bases had no gene match. The CDR3 contains 16 residues. CDR1 is SEHNR and CDR2 is FQNEAQ in the germline V gene (reference sequence). The CDR3 DNA is TGTGCCAGCAGCTGGGGACTAGCGGGGGGCCAGGATACGCAGTATTTT. This sequence encodes CASSWGLAGGQDTQYF.

This clone was seen more than once but under ten times. This sequence joins TRBV6-6 and TRBJ1-6; D possibly corresponds to TRBD1 (5 bases). The CDR3 extends over 11 amino acids. The germline gives CDR1 MNHNY, CDR2 SVGAGI (reference sequence). V lost 8 bases, J lost 8 bases, and 7 bases lay in between. CDR3 region: CASGADSPLHF. CDR3 sequence (DNA): TGTGCCAGCGGGGCTGATTCACCCCTCCACTTT.

CDR3 residues: CASSSQGTDYNEQFF. The CDR3 DNA sequence: TGTGCCAGCAGCTCACAGGGGACGGACTACAATGAGCAGTTCTTC. V usage is TRBV11-1 and J usage is TRBJ2-1; 7 positions match TRBD1. J gave up 3 bases and V 4 bases, and 6 bases lay outside the gene matches. CDR3 length equals 15 residues. Germline CDR1 SGHAT, CDR2 FQDESV (reference sequence).

The chain is built from TRBV7-2 and TRBJ2-3; 9 bases align to TRBD1. The germline V gene encodes CDR1 SGHTA and CDR2 FQGNSA. The CDR3 totals 15 residues. Unmatched junction bases numbered 7, after V lost 4 bases and J lost 5 bases. The CDR3 loop is CASSSYRGRGDTQYF. The CDR3 region has the DNA TGTGCCAGCAGCTCCTACAGGGGGCGTGGAGATACGCAGTATTTT.

DNA of the CDR3: TGTGCCTGGAGTGGGGGGGATACTGAGCGGGGGAGCTCCTACGAGCAGTACTTC. Its translation: CAWSGGDTERGSSYEQYF. The chain employs TRBV30 and TRBJ2-7; 8 bases align to TRBD2. Germline V CDR1 and CDR2: GTSNPN, SVGIG (reference sequence). The CDR3 contains 18 residues. Trimming removed 1 base from V and 0 bases from J; junction bases left unmatched: 14.

Here the CDR3 reads CASTGETQYF. CDR3 DNA sequence: TGTGCCAGCACTGGAGAGACCCAGTACTTC. This chain connects TRBV6-1 to TRBJ2-5; the D is unclear. V dropped 7 bases and J dropped 4 bases, with 4 bases sitting between them. Germline CDR1 and CDR2: MNHNS and SASEGT. CDR3 length: 10 residues.

This clone is termed medium-sized (0.01 to 0.1%). This chain uses TRBV19 with TRBJ1-2; D gene uncertain. The CDR3 consists of 14 residues. Germline loops: CDR1 LNHDA, CDR2 SQIVND (reference sequence). V was cut by 0 bases and J by 9 bases, with 14 bases left in between. The CDR3 region has the DNA TGTGCCAGTAGTATAGATCTCGTCTCACGACGCTACACCTTC. This sequence encodes CASSIDLVSRRYTF.

This clone was detected a few times. V gene TRBV18 combines with J gene TRBJ2-1, with TRBD2 as a possible D gene (6 bases). Germline V gene data show CDR1 as KGHSH and CDR2 as LQKENI. This CDR3 has 16 residues. Between the trimmed V and J ends, which lost 1 base and 3 bases, there was a span of 13 bases. The CDR3 sequence: CASSPLGGGGYNEQFF. The CDR3 coding sequence is TGTGCCAGCTCACCACTCGGGGGTGGTGGCTACAATGAGCAGTTCTTC.

V and J are TRBV6-5 and TRBJ2-3; no clear D. The CDR3 has 13 residues. Deletions cut 2 bases from V and 7 bases from J, with 10 bases between. Germline V gene lookup returns CDR1 MNHEY and CDR2 SVGAGI. The CDR3: CASSYPGLNTQYF. The DNA for the CDR3 is TGTGCCAGCAGTTACCCGGGTCTGAATACGCAGTATTTT.